Listed below are T cell receptor beta chains from one sample, sequenced in a study of cytomegalovirus exposure and HLA in healthy donors. Here immunoSEQ multiplex PCR was the method, and the copy in TCRdb shows in-frame clones only, minus some. Among about 80,000 clones listed, approximately 60% were seen once. The sample consisted of PBMCs. The receptors here all came from a male donor in good health and CMV-seropositive. CDR3s include the opening cysteine and the closing phenylalanine or tryptophan.

cdr3_aa v_call
CASSLSNRVGSPLHF TRBV27
CAWSLTGGTGELFF TRBV30
CASSLADRPTRGSPLHF TRBV7-2
CASSYGQGRGYTF TRBV6-5
CASSPQPEGQKDNEQFF TRBV18
CAWSTVTNYGYTF TRBV30
CASSQEGAANTGELFF TRBV4-3
CASSFGQGREAFF TRBV27
CASNRDTPYEQYF TRBV28
CASTSSGVPDTQYF TRBV5-6
CACTRGYLGELFF TRBV30
CASGTSGDTQYF TRBV6-5